One sample yielded the 14 T cell receptor beta chains listed below, sequenced in a study of blood T cell repertoires in COVID-19. Only in-frame clones appear in the TCRdb table, and some are missing; sequencing was by immunoSEQ multiplex PCR. The table includes about 240,000 clones, about 80% detected once. Sequenced material: peripheral blood. Receptors were obtained from a woman at least 80 years old with acute or convalescent COVID-19.

The chain has TRBV6-2 or TRBV6-3 and TRBJ1-2; weak D call: TRBD1 (6 bases). Trimming left V 5 bases short and J 7 bases short, with 8 bases between. Germline CDR1 and CDR2: MNHEY and SVGEGT. This CDR3 has 11 amino acids. As DNA, the CDR3 is TGTGCCAGCAGTCGGGACACTGGCTACACCTTC. Translating it yields CASSRDTGYTF.

J is TRBJ1-1 and V is TRBV5-1; the D gene is possibly TRBD1 (5 bases). The V gene lost 4 bases and the J gene lost 1 base, with 17 bases spanning the gap. The CDR3 spans 16 residues. Germline lookup yields CDR1 SGHRS and CDR2 YFSETQ. DNA of the CDR3: TGCGCCAGCAGCCCGCGGACGGGCGGGACGAACACTGAAGCTTTCTTT. Translation gives CASSPRTGGTNTEAFF.

The gene calls are TRBV7-6 and TRBJ1-4; TRBD1 agrees at 10 bases. After removal of 4 bases from V and 4 bases from J, the junction contained 3 bases not matched to a gene. The CDR3 extends over 15 amino acids. Germline CDR1 is SGHVS and CDR2 is FNYEAQ. This CDR3 reads CASSSGQGDNEKLFF. The CDR3 DNA reads as TGTGCCAGCAGCTCCGGACAGGGGGATAATGAAAAACTGTTTTTT.

The chain links TRBV28 to TRBJ1-5; TRBD1 is a possible D gene (6 bases). The CDR3 is 16 residues long. The V and J ends lost 5 bases and 6 bases respectively, with 20 bases between them. Germline CDR1 is MDHEN and CDR2 is SYDVKM. The CDR3 loop reads CASSKQRQAGSQPQHF. As DNA, the CDR3 is TGTGCCAGCAGTAAGCAAAGACAGGCTGGGAGTCAGCCCCAGCATTTT.

This clone was counted between two and nine times. This sequence joins TRBV10-3 and TRBJ2-2, with 7 bases lining up with TRBD1. CDR1 and CDR2 from the germline V gene are ENHRY and SYGVKD. The CDR3 runs 16 residues. The junction had 12 bases not matched to a gene; V was cut back by 7 bases and J by 4 bases. CDR3 nucleotides: TGTGCCATCAATTCGCACACACCAGGGGGCACCGGGGAGCTGTTTTTT. Residues: CAINSHTPGGTGELFF.

In nucleotides, the CDR3 is TGTGCCAGTAGTATTCCCCTCGGGGGACAGGGGAGCAATCAGCCCCAGCATTTT. It codes for CASSIPLGGQGSNQPQHF. J is TRBJ1-5 and V is TRBV19, with 10 nucleotides matching TRBD1. The CDR3 is 18 residues long. CDR1 is LNHDA and CDR2 is SQIVND in the germline V gene (reference sequence). Unmatched junction bases numbered 9, after V lost 3 bases and J lost 1 base.

The chain has TRBV9 and TRBJ2-2, with 10 bases fitting TRBD1. CDR1 is SGDLS and CDR2 is YYNGEE in the germline V gene. This CDR3 spans 15 amino acids. Trimming cost V 3 bases and J 7 bases; bases outside gene matches: 6. The CDR3 sequence: CASSAGTGVGGELFF. In DNA, the CDR3 is TGTGCCAGCAGCGCCGGGACAGGGGTCGGCGGGGAGCTGTTTTTT. Together with reference TRBV9 and TRBJ2-2, the CDR3 gives the full variable domain: DSGVTQTPKHLITATGQRVTLRCSPRSGDLSVYWYQQSLDQGLQFLIQYYNGEERAKGNILERFSAQQFPDLHSELNLSSLELGDSALYFCASSAGTGVGGELFFGEGSRLTVL.

As DNA, the CDR3 is TGTGCCAGCAGTTTTAGGTCTCGGGCAGGGGTCCAGCCCCAGCATTTT. This gives the protein CASSFRSRAGVQPQHF. V and J are TRBV28 and TRBJ1-5; D may be TRBD1 (6 bases). Deletions cut 3 bases from V and 7 bases from J, with 19 bases between. In germline, CDR1 is MDHEN, CDR2 SYDVKM. This CDR3 is 16 amino acids long.

The chain links TRBV5-6 to TRBJ1-3; D is possibly TRBD1 (6 bases). V lost 7 bases, J lost 4 bases, and 18 bases lay in between. The CDR3 covers 15 residues. The germline CDR1 and CDR2 sequences are SGHDT and YYEEEE. The chain's CDR3 is CASALAGVDGNTIYF. The CDR3 nucleotides are TGTGCCAGCGCCCTTGCAGGGGTAGACGGAAACACCATATATTTT.

The V call is TRBV5-1, the J call TRBJ1-2; maybe TRBD1 (6 bases). The CDR3 loop spans 15 amino acids. Per germline, CDR1 SGHRS and CDR2 YFSETQ. Trimming stripped 4 bases from V and 5 bases from J, with 18 bases between. This CDR3 reads CASSPSGTPIYGYTF. CDR3 sequence (DNA): TGCGCCAGCAGCCCCTCCGGGACACCGATTTATGGCTACACCTTC.

This clone was seen only once. The CDR3 here is CAWRAEQGTEAFF. DNA of the CDR3: TGTGCCTGGAGGGCAGAACAGGGGACTGAAGCTTTCTTT. The chain recombines TRBV30 with TRBJ1-1; TRBD1 matches at 7 bases. With 3 bases clipped from V and 5 bases from J, the junction kept 6 bases outside the gene matches. Germline lookup yields CDR1 GTSNPN and CDR2 SVGIG (reference sequence). This CDR3 contains 13 residues.

The chain has TRBV28 and TRBJ1-6; TRBD1 matches 7 bases. The CDR3 consists of 14 residues. CDR1 is MDHEN, CDR2 SYDVKM, per germline. The V segment lost 10 bases and the J segment 6 bases; nucleotides outside the gene matches: 9. The chain's CDR3 is CATHTGQFNSPLHF. DNA of the CDR3: TGTGCCACACACACGGGACAGTTTAATTCACCCCTCCACTTT.

The chain couples TRBV5-1 to TRBJ1-6; D not certain. Trimming removed 4 bases at V and 8 bases at J, with 16 bases between. The CDR3 covers 15 residues. Looked up from germline, CDR1 is SGHRS and CDR2 is YFSETQ. The CDR3 loop reads CASSIFGNGDSPLHF. The CDR3 DNA reads as TGCGCCAGCAGCATTTTCGGGAACGGCGATTCACCCCTCCACTTT. Complete variable domain (other parts from reference TRBV5-1 and TRBJ1-6): KAGVTQTPRYLIKTRGQQVTLSCSPISGHRSVSWYQQTPGQGLQFLFEYFSETQRNKGNFPGRFSGRQFSNSRSEMNVSTLELGDSALYLCASSIFGNGDSPLHFGNGTRLTVT.

The genes are TRBV28 and TRBJ2-7, with TRBD2 matching 9 bases. J lost 2 bases, V lost 3 bases, and 8 bases had no gene match. The germline gives CDR1 MDHEN, CDR2 SYDVKM. The CDR3 spans 16 residues. CDR3 sequence reads: CASSFGAGGLTYEQYF. The CDR3 DNA sequence: TGTGCCAGCAGTTTTGGTGCGGGGGGGTTAACCTACGAGCAGTACTTC.